This TCR beta chain originates from a study of control samples from healthy donors and cancer patients. Profiled with immunoSEQ multiplex PCR; TCRdb holds only in-frame clones, not every one. Of about 190,000 clones detected, over 85% appear once; the ten largest clones hold roughly 1.5%. Germline assignment: CDR1 MGHRA and CDR2 YSYEKL. The ends lost 3 bases at V and 7 bases at J; junction bases unmatched: 2. The CDR3 is 14 amino acids. Input material: blood. This receptor was obtained from a man between 18 and 35 years old in good health. The chain couples TRBV4-1 to TRBJ1-4; TRBD1 agrees at 10 bases. The CDR3 spells CASSQTGGSEKLFF. CDR3 sequence (DNA): TGCGCCAGCAGCCAGACAGGGGGCAGTGAAAAACTGTTTTTT.